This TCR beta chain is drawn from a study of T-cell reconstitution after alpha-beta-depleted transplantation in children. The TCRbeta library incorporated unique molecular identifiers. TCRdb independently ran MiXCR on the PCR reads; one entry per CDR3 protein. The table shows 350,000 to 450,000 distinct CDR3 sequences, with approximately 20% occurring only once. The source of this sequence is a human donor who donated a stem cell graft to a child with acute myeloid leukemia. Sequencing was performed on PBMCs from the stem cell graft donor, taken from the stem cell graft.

The CDR3: CASSLNGDQPQHF. As DNA, the CDR3 is TGTGCCAGCAGTTTAAATGGCGATCAGCCCCAGCATTTT. The chain is built from TRBV12-3 or TRBV12-4 and TRBJ1-5, with unresolved D. The CDR3 spans 13 residues. V was trimmed by 2 bases and J by 5 bases, leaving 7 bases between them.